This T cell receptor beta chain derives from a study of beta chain features in type 1 diabetes. Study at large: Sorted cells numbering some 110 million were examined across all samples.

Of the isolated RNA, all was reverse transcribed, and so the sequenced material was expressed TCRB transcripts. Profiled with immunoSEQ multiplex PCR; TCRdb holds only in-frame clones, not every one. In the table there are about 660,000 clones, more than 13% of which are singletons. The CDR3 has 13 amino acids. Trimming stripped 5 bases from V and 10 bases from J, with 15 bases between. CDR1 and CDR2 from the germline V gene are MRHNA and SNTAGT. Comments on this clone: What it recognizes is unknown.

Study-level results: The study notes PCR might favor shorter templates equally in patients and controls. The naive, central memory and Treg TCRB repertoires looked more alike in patients than they did in healthy donors. More deletions and fewer insertions at VDJ junctions were found in patients with type 1 diabetes. For Type 1 diabetes patients, all four CD4+ subsets carried TCRB CDR3s that were moderately but significantly shorter.

The sequenced material came from naive CD4+ T cells from blood. This TCR was recovered from a man younger than 30 with type 1 diabetes. The V and J genes are TRBV6-4 and TRBJ2-1; D gene uncertain. Here the CDR3 reads CASSSEDGNEQFF. DNA for the CDR3: TGTGCCAGCAGTTCTGAGGACGGTAACGAGCAGTTCTTC.